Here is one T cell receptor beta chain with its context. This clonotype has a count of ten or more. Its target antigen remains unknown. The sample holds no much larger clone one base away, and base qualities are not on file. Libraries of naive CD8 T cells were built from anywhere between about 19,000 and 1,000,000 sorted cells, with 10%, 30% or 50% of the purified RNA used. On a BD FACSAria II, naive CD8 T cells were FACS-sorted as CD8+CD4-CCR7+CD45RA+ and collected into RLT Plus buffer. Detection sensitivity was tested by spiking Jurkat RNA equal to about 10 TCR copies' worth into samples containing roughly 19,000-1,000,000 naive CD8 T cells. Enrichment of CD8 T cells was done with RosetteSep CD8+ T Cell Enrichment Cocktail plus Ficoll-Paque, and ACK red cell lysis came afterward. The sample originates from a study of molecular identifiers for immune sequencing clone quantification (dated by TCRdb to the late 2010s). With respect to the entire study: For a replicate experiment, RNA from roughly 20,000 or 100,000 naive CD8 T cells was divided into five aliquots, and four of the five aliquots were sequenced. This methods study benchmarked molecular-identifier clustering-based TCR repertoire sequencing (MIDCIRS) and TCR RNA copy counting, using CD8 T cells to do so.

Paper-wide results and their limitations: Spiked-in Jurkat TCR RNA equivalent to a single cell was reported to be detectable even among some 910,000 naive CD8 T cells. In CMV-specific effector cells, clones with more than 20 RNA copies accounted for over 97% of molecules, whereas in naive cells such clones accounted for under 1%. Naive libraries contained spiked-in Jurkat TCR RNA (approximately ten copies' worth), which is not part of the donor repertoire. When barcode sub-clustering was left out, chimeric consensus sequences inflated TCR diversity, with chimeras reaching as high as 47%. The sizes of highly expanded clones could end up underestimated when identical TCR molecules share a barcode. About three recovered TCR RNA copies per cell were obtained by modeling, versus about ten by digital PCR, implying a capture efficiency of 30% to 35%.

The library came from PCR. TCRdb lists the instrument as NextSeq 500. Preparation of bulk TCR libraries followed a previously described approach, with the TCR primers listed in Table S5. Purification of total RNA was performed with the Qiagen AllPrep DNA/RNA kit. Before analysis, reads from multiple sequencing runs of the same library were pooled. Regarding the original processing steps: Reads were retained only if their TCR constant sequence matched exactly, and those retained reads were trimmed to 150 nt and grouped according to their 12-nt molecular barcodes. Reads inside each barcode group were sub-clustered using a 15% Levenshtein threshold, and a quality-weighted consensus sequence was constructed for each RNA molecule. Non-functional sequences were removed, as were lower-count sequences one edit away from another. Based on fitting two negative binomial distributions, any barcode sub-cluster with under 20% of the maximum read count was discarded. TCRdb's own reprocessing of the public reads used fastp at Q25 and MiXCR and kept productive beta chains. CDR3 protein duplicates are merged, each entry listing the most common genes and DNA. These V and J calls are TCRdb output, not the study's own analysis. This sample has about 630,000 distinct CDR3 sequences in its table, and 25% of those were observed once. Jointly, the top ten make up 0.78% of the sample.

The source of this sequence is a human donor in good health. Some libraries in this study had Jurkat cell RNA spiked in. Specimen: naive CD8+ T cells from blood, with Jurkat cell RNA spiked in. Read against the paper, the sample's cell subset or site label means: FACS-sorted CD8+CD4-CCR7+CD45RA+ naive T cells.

The nucleotide sequence reads TGCGCCAGCAGCCAAGATTGGGGCTACGAGCAGTACTTC. This gives the protein CASSQDWGYEQYF. The V gene is TRBV4-3 and the J gene is TRBJ2-7, with the D gene not confidently named. According to the germline V gene, CDR1 reads LGHNA and CDR2 reads YSLEER. The CDR3 runs 13 residues from the cysteine to the phenylalanine. Of the read, only the CDR3 DNA is kept; its 39 bases are in frame from base 1. The junction carries 6 bases between V and J, which are trimmed by 0 bases and 3 bases respectively.